The 21 T cell receptor beta chains reported below all come from one sample, sequenced in a study of regulatory T cells in long-lasting Graves disease. Time point specified: newly diagnosed GD, antithyroid drugs for less than 3 months. Scientists built the TCR library using RNA that was extracted from PBMCs. Arm-PCR of CDR3 regions and iRepertoire HTBI primers were the basis on which TCR beta libraries were built. TCRdb used MiXCR to reprocess the multiplex PCR reads, holding one entry per CDR3 protein. Among 400,000 to 550,000 distinct CDR3 sequences listed, about 16% were seen once. The sample was also reused in another study, on T cells in Graves' hyperthyroidism and ophthalmopathy.

Sequenced material: peripheral blood mononuclear cells (PBMCs), taken at new diagnosis, from a patient treated with antithyroid drugs. The receptors originated from a woman aged 25 to 39 with Graves disease.

The genes are TRBV11-2 and TRBJ2-1; 11 bases align to TRBD2. Germline CDR1 and CDR2: SGHAT and FQNNGV. The CDR3 totals 14 residues. Germline trimming cut 2 bases from V and 9 bases from J; bases unmatched to any gene: 3. CDR3: CASSLLLAGGEQFF. The DNA of the CDR3 is TGTGCCAGCAGCTTATTGCTAGCGGGAGGTGAGCAGTTCTTC.

This clonotype was seen a handful of times. This sequence joins TRBV6-2 or TRBV6-3 and TRBJ1-6, with 7 bases lining up with TRBD1. The CDR3 is made up of 17 amino acids. Germline V gives CDR1 MNHEY, CDR2 SVGEGT. Trimming at V came to 2 bases and at J to 0 bases, leaving 4 bases not matched to a gene. CDR3 region: CASSYRTGSSYNSPLHF. The CDR3, as DNA: TGTGCCAGCAGTTACCGGACAGGAAGCTCCTATAATTCACCCCTCCACTTT.

This clonotype was counted many times. Mismatch with germline at one junction end may stem from a read error. The V and J genes are TRBV5-1 and TRBJ1-1; no firm D call. CDR3 length: 12 residues. From germline, CDR1 is SGHRS and CDR2 YFSETQ. CDR3 sequence (DNA): TGTGCCAGCAGCTTAGTCGGCACTGAAGCTTTCTTT. The encoded protein is CASSLVGTEAFF.

A few counts support this clonotype. V and J are TRBV6-5 and TRBJ2-3; a weak D match, TRBD2 (5 bases). Trimming shortened V by 0 bases and J by 2 bases, and 12 bases separated the two germline ends. The germline CDR1 and CDR2 sequences are MNHEY and SVGAGI. The CDR3 spans 16 residues. The DNA for the CDR3 is TGTGCCAGCAGTTACTCGAGGGAGCTCCTCACAGATACGCAGTATTTT. Translating it yields CASSYSRELLTDTQYF.

This clonotype was seen ten or more times. This sequence joins TRBV28 and TRBJ2-3; TRBD1 is a possible D gene (6 bases). Per the germline V gene, CDR1 is MDHEN and CDR2 is SYDVKM. V was trimmed by 2 bases and J by 6 bases, leaving 18 bases between them. CDR3 size: 16 residues. The CDR3 nucleotides are TGTGCCAGCAGTTTAAGGCAGGGGCGTGATGTGGATACGCAGTATTTT. It encodes CASSLRQGRDVDTQYF.

The chain is built from TRBV7-9 and TRBJ1-1, with a tentative D call TRBD1 (6 bases). The germline CDR1 and CDR2 sequences are SEHNR and FQNEAQ (reference sequence). Trimming removed 10 bases from V and 0 bases from J, with 9 bases in between. The CDR3 length is 12 residues. DNA of the CDR3: TGTGCCACCGGGACATTGAACACTGAAGCTTTCTTT. Translation: CATGTLNTEAFF.

V and J are TRBV2 and TRBJ1-1; 11 nucleotides agree with TRBD1. The CDR3 totals 15 residues. After removal of 7 bases from V and 7 bases from J, the junction contained 11 bases not matched to a gene. Germline CDR1 and CDR2: SNHLY and FYNNEI. For the CDR3, the DNA is TGTGCCAGCATACCCGACGCGGGACAGGGGGGTGAAGCTTTCTTT. It encodes CASIPDAGQGGEAFF. Full variable domain (outside the CDR3, taken from reference TRBV2 and TRBJ1-1): EPEVTQTPSHQVTQMGQEVILRCVPISNHLYFYWYRQILGQKVEFLVSFYNNEISEKSEIFDDQFSVERPDGSNFTLKIRSTKLEDSAMYFCASIPDAGQGGEAFFGQGTRLTVV.

The V and J genes are TRBV5-1 and TRBJ1-5, with TRBD1 identical over 7 bases. J was trimmed by 5 bases and V by 4 bases; bases with no gene match: 6. The CDR3 length is 14 residues. Germline lookup yields CDR1 SGHRS and CDR2 YFSETQ. The CDR3 coding sequence is TGCGCCAGCAGCCCGACAGGGCCCTATCAGCCCCAGCATTTT. Amino acid sequence: CASSPTGPYQPQHF.

In its sample, this clonotype was seen many times. The chain carries TRBV20-1 and TRBJ2-1; 8 bases fit TRBD2. The V segment lost 3 bases and the J segment 5 bases; nucleotides outside the gene matches: 3. The length of the CDR3 is 13 residues. Germline V CDR1 and CDR2: DFQATT, SNEGSKA (reference sequence). The CDR3: CSASGRANNEQFF. The CDR3 DNA reads as TGCAGTGCTAGCGGGAGGGCTAACAATGAGCAGTTCTTC.

In its sample, this clonotype was seen a few times. V gene TRBV25-1 combines with J gene TRBJ2-7; D could derive from TRBD1 or TRBD2 (5 bases each). Trimming shortened V by 7 bases and J by 5 bases, and 18 bases separated the two germline ends. Germline CDR1 is MGHDK and CDR2 is SYGVNS. The CDR3 covers 14 residues. The CDR3 spells CASTWGSSADEQYF. The CDR3 coding sequence is TGTGCCAGCACTTGGGGGTCCTCCGCCGACGAGCAGTACTTC.

In this sample, this clonotype turned up once. The germline gene is not matched at one end of the junction; a read error may be the cause. The chain has TRBV6-2 or TRBV6-3 and TRBJ2-3; 9 bases align to TRBD2. Germline CDR1 reads MNHEY; CDR2 reads SVGEGT. CDR3 length equals 17 residues. The CDR3 loop reads CASSYLAGEVMTDTQCF. The CDR3 DNA sequence: TGTGCCAGCAGTTACTTAGCGGGAGAGGTTATGACAGATACGCAGTGTTTT.

The table lists this clonotype with many counts. The rearrangement uses TRBV9 and TRBJ1-1, with 9 nucleotides matching TRBD1. In germline, CDR1 is SGDLS, CDR2 YYNGEE. Unmatched junction bases numbered 7, after V lost 0 bases and J lost 1 base. This CDR3 is built from 17 residues. This CDR3 reads CASSVGAQGQGNTEAFF. The CDR3 DNA sequence: TGTGCCAGCAGCGTAGGGGCGCAGGGACAGGGGAACACTGAAGCTTTCTTT.

Concerning this clonotype: Possible read error: a much larger clone is one base away. V and J are TRBV7-2 and TRBJ1-4; 8 bases match TRBD1. With 8 bases clipped from V and 0 bases from J, the junction kept 11 bases outside the gene matches. The CDR3 consists of 17 residues. The germline CDR1 and CDR2 sequences are SGHTA and FQGNSA. CDR3: CASGAGQGYATNEKLFF. The CDR3 DNA reads TGTGCCAGCGGCGCCGGACAGGGATATGCAACTAATGAAAAACTGTTTTTT.

Many counts were recorded for this clonotype. V and J are TRBV7-8 and TRBJ1-3; TRBD1 might be the D (5 bases). The CDR3 spans 17 residues. CDR1 is SGHVS, CDR2 FQNEAQ, per germline. V lost 2 bases and J 0 bases, leaving 14 bases between the germline ends. Here the CDR3 DNA reads TGTGCCAGCAGCTTAAGCGGTTGGGGGAACTCTGGAAACACCATATATTTT. Protein: CASSLSGWGNSGNTIYF. Filled out from reference TRBV7-8 and TRBJ1-3, the complete variable domain reads GAGVSQSPRYKVAKRGQDVALRCDPISGHVSLFWYQQALGQGPEFLTYFQNEAQLDKSGLPSDRFFAERPEGSVSTLKIQRTQQEDSAVYLCASSLSGWGNSGNTIYFGEGSWLTVV.

This chain connects TRBV28 to TRBJ2-2; D gene unclear. The V and J ends lost 8 bases and 1 base respectively, with 8 bases between them. From germline, CDR1 is MDHEN and CDR2 SYDVKM. The CDR3 has 13 residues. The CDR3, as DNA: TGTGCCAGCGTATACTTGAACACCGGGGAGCTGTTTTTT. This encodes CASVYLNTGELFF.

This clonotype occurred many times. The V call is TRBV20-1, the J call TRBJ1-5; D is uncertain. Trimming stripped 3 bases from V and 4 bases from J, with 10 bases between. The germline V gene encodes CDR1 DFQATT and CDR2 SNEGSKA (reference sequence). CDR3 size: 13 residues. CDR3 sequence reads: CSASSVQNQPQHF. For the CDR3, the DNA is TGCAGTGCTAGCTCGGTCCAAAATCAGCCCCAGCATTTT.

The chain uses TRBV7-9 and TRBJ1-1; the match to TRBD1 covers 9 bases. CDR1 and CDR2 from the germline V gene are SEHNR and FQNEAQ (reference sequence). The V gene end was trimmed by 4 bases and the J gene end by 2 bases; junction bases not matched to a gene: 11. The CDR3 totals 17 residues. CDR3 coding DNA: TGTGCCAGCAGCTCGAACAGGGGGCGCGGTAGTAACACTGAAGCTTTCTTT. Translated, it gives CASSSNRGRGSNTEAFF. Drawing the rest from reference TRBV7-9 and TRBJ1-1, the complete variable domain is DTGVSQNPRHKITKRGQNVTFRCDPISEHNRLYWYRQTLGQGPEFLTYFQNEAQLEKSRLLSDRFSAERPKGSFSTLEIQRTEQGDSAMYLCASSSNRGRGSNTEAFFGQGTRLTVV.

This clonotype was seen many times. The genes are TRBV6-5 and TRBJ2-3, with TRBD2 matching 7 bases. The CDR3 runs to 15 residues. The V gene end was trimmed by 1 base and the J gene end by 2 bases; junction bases not matched to a gene: 3. Germline V lookup: CDR1 MNHEY, CDR2 SVGAGI. For the CDR3, the DNA is TGTGCCAGCAGTTACTTTCGGGACTACACAGATACGCAGTATTTT. Its protein product is CASSYFRDYTDTQYF.

This clonotype has just a few counts. A junction boundary mismatches the germline segment, possibly from a read error. The chain couples TRBV5-1 to TRBJ2-1, with TRBD2 matching over 12 bases. Germline CDR1 is SGHRS and CDR2 is YFSETQ. This CDR3 has 14 amino acids. Here the CDR3 DNA reads TGCGCCAGCAGCTTCGGGACTAGCGGGTCGGCTGCCTTATGG. This encodes CASSFGTSGSAALW.

At least ten counts were recorded for this clonotype. The chain combines TRBV7-8 with TRBJ1-1; perhaps TRBD1 as D (5 bases). V was trimmed by 1 base and J by 1 base, leaving 10 bases between them. This CDR3 is 15 amino acids long. From germline, CDR1 is SGHVS and CDR2 FQNEAQ. The CDR3 region is CASSLGGPRNTEAFF. The CDR3 bases are TGTGCCAGCAGCTTAGGGGGACCCCGGAACACTGAAGCTTTCTTT.

V is TRBV25-1 and J is TRBJ2-7, with 7 bases that match TRBD1. Trimming at V came to 8 bases and at J to 1 base, leaving 5 bases not matched to a gene. The CDR3 is 13 residues long. Germline CDR1 is MGHDK and CDR2 is SYGVNS. The CDR3 DNA sequence: TGTGCCAGCCACGGGACAGCGTCCTACGAGCAGTACTTC. Its protein product is CASHGTASYEQYF.